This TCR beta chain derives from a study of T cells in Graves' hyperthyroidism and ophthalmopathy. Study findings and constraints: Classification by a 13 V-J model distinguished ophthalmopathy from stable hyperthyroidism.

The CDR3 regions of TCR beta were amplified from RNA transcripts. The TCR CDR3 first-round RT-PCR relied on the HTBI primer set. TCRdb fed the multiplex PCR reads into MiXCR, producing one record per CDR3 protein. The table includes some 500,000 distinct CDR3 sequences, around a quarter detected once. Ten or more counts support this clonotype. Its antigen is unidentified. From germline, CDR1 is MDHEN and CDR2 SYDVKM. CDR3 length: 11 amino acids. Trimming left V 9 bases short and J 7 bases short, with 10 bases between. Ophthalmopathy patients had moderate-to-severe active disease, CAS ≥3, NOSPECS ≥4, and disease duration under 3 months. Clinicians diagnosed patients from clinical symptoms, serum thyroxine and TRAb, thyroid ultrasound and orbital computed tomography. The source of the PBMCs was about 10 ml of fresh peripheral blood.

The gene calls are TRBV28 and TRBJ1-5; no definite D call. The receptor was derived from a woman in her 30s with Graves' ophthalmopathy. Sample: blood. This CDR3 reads CASGSRQPQHF. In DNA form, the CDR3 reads TGTGCCAGTGGATCTCGGCAGCCCCAGCATTTT.